This is a list of T cell receptor beta chains from one sample in a study of CD8 T cells in ankylosing spondylitis. Each CDR3 protein is one row after TCRdb ran MiXCR on the 5' RACE reads. The sample consists of about 130,000 distinct CDR3 sequences, around 8.5% of them appearing once. Sequenced input: blood, either unsorted or a sorted T cell fraction (not recorded which). Every receptor here comes from a male donor with ankylosing spondylitis or in good health (not recorded which). Each CDR3 is given with its conserved first and last residue. Each record gives: J gene, V gene, clone size, D gene, CDR3 protein, CDR3 DNA. A D gene is named only where the DNA matches it firmly. For some rows the clone size is stated as once, few or many, or as a class when expanded; others skip it.

J gene: TRBJ2-6; V gene: TRBV6-1; clone size: few; D gene: -; CDR3 protein: CASSETGFGANVLTF; CDR3 DNA: TGTGCCAGCAGTGAAACAGGGTTTGGGGCCAACGTCCTGACTTTC
J gene: TRBJ2-1; V gene: TRBV5-5; clone size: many; D gene: -; CDR3 protein: CASSLVLAGSYNEQFF; CDR3 DNA: TGTGCCAGCAGCTTGGTACTAGCAGGCTCCTACAATGAGCAGTTCTTC
J gene: TRBJ2-7; V gene: TRBV20-1; clone size: many; D gene: -; CDR3 protein: CSARASARRYEQYF; CDR3 DNA: TGCAGTGCTAGAGCATCGGCCAGGAGATACGAGCAGTACTTC
J gene: TRBJ1-1; V gene: TRBV5-1; clone size: many; D gene: TRBD1; CDR3 protein: CASSDGTGGTEAFF; CDR3 DNA: TGCGCCAGCAGCGATGGGACAGGGGGCACTGAAGCTTTCTTT
J gene: TRBJ2-1; V gene: TRBV9; clone size: many; D gene: -; CDR3 protein: CASSVGSPRRRLLSYNEQFF; CDR3 DNA: TGTGCCAGCAGCGTAGGTTCCCCCCGGCGACGTCTTTTATCCTACAATGAGCAGTTCTTC
J gene: TRBJ2-3; V gene: TRBV7-2; clone size: few; D gene: TRBD2; CDR3 protein: CASSFSTGLAGDTQYF; CDR3 DNA: TGTGCCAGCAGTTTTTCGACCGGACTAGCGGGAGATACGCAGTATTTT
J gene: TRBJ1-1; V gene: TRBV5-1; clone size: many; D gene: -; CDR3 protein: CASSRGVTTEAFF; CDR3 DNA: TGCGCCAGCAGCCGAGGAGTTACCACTGAAGCTTTCTTT
J gene: TRBJ1-1; V gene: TRBV18; clone size: many; D gene: -; CDR3 protein: CASSPQGYTEAFF; CDR3 DNA: TGTGCCAGCTCACCCCAGGGTTACACTGAAGCTTTCTTT
J gene: TRBJ2-3; V gene: TRBV7-2; clone size: many; D gene: TRBD2; CDR3 protein: CASSPMGLPTDTQYF; CDR3 DNA: TGTGCCAGCAGCCCGATGGGACTACCTACAGATACGCAGTATTTT
J gene: TRBJ1-2; V gene: TRBV27; clone size: many; D gene: -; CDR3 protein: CASSLSETGPAVYGYTF; CDR3 DNA: TGTGCCAGCAGTTTAAGTGAGACAGGACCTGCCGTCTATGGCTACACCTTC
J gene: TRBJ1-1; V gene: TRBV29-1; clone size: many; D gene: -; CDR3 protein: CSVQQGLVGGAFF; CDR3 DNA: TGCAGCGTCCAACAAGGGCTAGTAGGGGGAGCTTTCTTT
J gene: TRBJ2-7; V gene: TRBV29-1; clone size: many; D gene: -; CDR3 protein: CSVEETGTYEQYF; CDR3 DNA: TGCAGCGTTGAAGAGACCGGAACCTACGAGCAGTACTTC
J gene: TRBJ2-7; V gene: TRBV7-7; clone size: few; D gene: TRBD2; CDR3 protein: CASSPGTSSVHEQYF; CDR3 DNA: TGTGCCAGCAGCCCAGGGACTAGTTCCGTTCACGAGCAGTACTTC
J gene: TRBJ2-5; V gene: TRBV25-1; clone size: few; D gene: -; CDR3 protein: CASSEPGLLGETQYF; CDR3 DNA: TGTGCCAGCAGTGAACCGGGACTCCTGGGAGAGACCCAGTACTTC
J gene: TRBJ1-4; V gene: TRBV7-2; clone size: many; D gene: -; CDR3 protein: CASSFRGEKLFF; CDR3 DNA: TGTGCCAGCAGCTTTCGCGGGGAAAAACTGTTTTTT
J gene: TRBJ2-3; V gene: TRBV12-3/TRBV12-4; clone size: -; D gene: -; CDR3 protein: CASIRGTDTQYF; CDR3 DNA: TGTGCCAGCATCCGGGGCACAGATACGCAGTATTTT
J gene: TRBJ2-1; V gene: TRBV5-1; clone size: few; D gene: TRBD2; CDR3 protein: CASSLAGSTYNEQFF; CDR3 DNA: TGCGCCAGCAGCCTAGCGGGGTCAACCTACAATGAGCAGTTCTTC
J gene: TRBJ2-1; V gene: TRBV5-6; clone size: many; D gene: -; CDR3 protein: CASSLFPADGQFF; CDR3 DNA: TGTGCCAGCAGCTTATTTCCGGCCGATGGGCAGTTCTTC
J gene: TRBJ1-2; V gene: TRBV20-1; clone size: many; D gene: -; CDR3 protein: CSAPPGAGYGYTF; CDR3 DNA: TGCAGTGCGCCTCCAGGGGCGGGATATGGCTACACCTTC
J gene: TRBJ2-5; V gene: TRBV12-3/TRBV12-4; clone size: -; D gene: -; CDR3 protein: CASGSLQETQYF; CDR3 DNA: TGTGCCAGCGGGAGTCTGCAAGAGACCCAGTACTTC
J gene: TRBJ2-7; V gene: TRBV5-1; clone size: many; D gene: TRBD1; CDR3 protein: CASRDPGQGIHEQYF; CDR3 DNA: TGCGCCAGCAGAGATCCGGGACAGGGTATCCACGAGCAGTACTTC
J gene: TRBJ2-5; V gene: TRBV11-1; clone size: once; D gene: -; CDR3 protein: CASSLENRRVETQYF; CDR3 DNA: TGTGCCAGCAGCTTAGAAAACAGACGAGTGGAGACCCAGTACTTC
J gene: TRBJ1-2; V gene: TRBV29-1; clone size: -; D gene: -; CDR3 protein: CSVEDGGLGYTF; CDR3 DNA: TGCAGCGTTGAAGATGGGGGATTGGGCTACACCTTC
J gene: TRBJ2-1; V gene: TRBV5-5; clone size: -; D gene: -; CDR3 protein: CASSLRLGDYNEQFF; CDR3 DNA: TGTGCCAGCAGCTTGCGGCTGGGGGACTACAATGAGCAGTTCTTC
J gene: TRBJ2-1; V gene: TRBV11-2; clone size: many; D gene: TRBD2; CDR3 protein: CASSLETGGPSSYNEQFF; CDR3 DNA: TGTGCCAGCAGCTTAGAAACGGGAGGGCCTAGTTCCTACAATGAGCAGTTCTTC
J gene: TRBJ1-1; V gene: TRBV20-1; clone size: many; D gene: -; CDR3 protein: CSAGGVAAEAFF; CDR3 DNA: TGCAGTGCTGGGGGAGTTGCCGCTGAAGCTTTCTTT
J gene: TRBJ2-1; V gene: TRBV6-5; clone size: -; D gene: TRBD1; CDR3 protein: CASSYLKSQGNEQFF; CDR3 DNA: TGTGCCAGCAGTTACTTAAAGTCACAGGGGAATGAGCAGTTCTTC
J gene: TRBJ2-7; V gene: TRBV20-1; clone size: many; D gene: -; CDR3 protein: CSASRGYEQYF; CDR3 DNA: TGCAGTGCTTCCCGGGGGTACGAGCAGTACTTC
J gene: TRBJ2-7; V gene: TRBV12-3/TRBV12-4; clone size: many; D gene: -; CDR3 protein: CASSFGGASYEQYF; CDR3 DNA: TGTGCCAGCAGTTTTGGGGGCGCCTCCTACGAGCAGTACTTC
J gene: TRBJ1-1; V gene: TRBV15; clone size: -; D gene: -; CDR3 protein: CATSRVQVSAFF; CDR3 DNA: TGTGCCACCAGCAGAGTACAGGTGAGCGCTTTCTTT
J gene: TRBJ2-1; V gene: TRBV7-2; clone size: few; D gene: -; CDR3 protein: CASSLVARKDGEQFF; CDR3 DNA: TGTGCCAGCAGCTTAGTTGCTAGAAAGGACGGTGAGCAGTTCTTC
J gene: TRBJ2-1; V gene: TRBV29-1; clone size: many; D gene: -; CDR3 protein: CSALGPRASDEQFF; CDR3 DNA: TGCAGCGCCCTGGGGCCTAGGGCTTCGGATGAGCAGTTCTTC
J gene: TRBJ2-7; V gene: TRBV7-2; clone size: few; D gene: TRBD2; CDR3 protein: CASSLQTGSGGSAEYF; CDR3 DNA: TGTGCCAGCAGCTTACAGACTGGGAGCGGGGGCTCGGCCGAATACTTC
J gene: TRBJ2-3; V gene: TRBV29-1; clone size: many; D gene: -; CDR3 protein: CSVVASGHNTDTQYF; CDR3 DNA: TGCAGCGTTGTAGCATCGGGACACAACACAGATACGCAGTATTTT
J gene: TRBJ2-2; V gene: TRBV7-3; clone size: many; D gene: -; CDR3 protein: CASSLMRNTGELFF; CDR3 DNA: TGTGCCAGCAGCTTAATGCGGAACACCGGGGAGCTGTTTTTT
J gene: TRBJ2-5; V gene: TRBV3-1; clone size: many; D gene: TRBD2; CDR3 protein: CASTGGRSETQYF; CDR3 DNA: TGTGCCTCCACGGGCGGGAGGTCGGAGACCCAGTACTTC
J gene: TRBJ2-6; V gene: TRBV6-1; clone size: many; D gene: -; CDR3 protein: CASRRRSGANVLTF; CDR3 DNA: TGTGCCAGCAGGAGGAGGTCTGGGGCCAACGTCCTGACTTTC
J gene: TRBJ2-2; V gene: TRBV29-1; clone size: many; D gene: TRBD2; CDR3 protein: CSVGDRTSGNDTGELFF; CDR3 DNA: TGCAGCGTTGGAGACAGGACTAGCGGGAATGACACCGGGGAGCTGTTTTTT
J gene: TRBJ2-1; V gene: TRBV20-1; clone size: few; D gene: TRBD2; CDR3 protein: CSARKRELSNEQFF; CDR3 DNA: TGCAGTGCTAGGAAGCGGGAGCTATCCAATGAGCAGTTCTTC
J gene: TRBJ1-5; V gene: TRBV5-6; clone size: many; D gene: -; CDR3 protein: CASSIQGINQPQHF; CDR3 DNA: TGTGCCAGCAGTATACAGGGTATCAATCAGCCCCAGCATTTT
J gene: TRBJ2-1; V gene: TRBV7-7; clone size: -; D gene: TRBD2; CDR3 protein: CASSFVSPGGFYNEQFF; CDR3 DNA: TGTGCCAGCAGCTTCGTTTCCCCGGGGGGGTTCTACAATGAGCAGTTCTTC
J gene: TRBJ2-4; V gene: TRBV12-3/TRBV12-4; clone size: many; D gene: -; CDR3 protein: CASSLRPPEAKNIQYF; CDR3 DNA: TGTGCCAGCAGTCTCCGACCACCGGAGGCCAAAAACATTCAGTACTTC
J gene: TRBJ2-7; V gene: TRBV5-1; clone size: few; D gene: TRBD1; CDR3 protein: CASSIRDRGPNEQYF; CDR3 DNA: TGCGCCAGCAGCATCCGGGACAGGGGGCCCAACGAGCAGTACTTC
J gene: TRBJ2-1; V gene: TRBV11-2; clone size: -; D gene: TRBD1; CDR3 protein: CASSPRTGEAEQFF; CDR3 DNA: TGTGCCAGCAGCCCACGGACAGGGGAGGCTGAGCAGTTCTTC
J gene: TRBJ2-7; V gene: TRBV27; clone size: many; D gene: TRBD1; CDR3 protein: CASSPRTGGDYEQYF; CDR3 DNA: TGTGCCAGCAGTCCCCGGACAGGGGGCGACTACGAGCAGTACTTC
J gene: TRBJ2-1; V gene: TRBV7-2; clone size: few; D gene: -; CDR3 protein: CASSSGGPGQFF; CDR3 DNA: TGTGCCAGCAGCTCCGGGGGCCCGGGGCAGTTCTTC
J gene: TRBJ2-2; V gene: TRBV15; clone size: -; D gene: -; CDR3 protein: CATSGPFQGEELFF; CDR3 DNA: TGTGCCACCAGTGGACCCTTCCAGGGCGAGGAGCTGTTTTTT
J gene: TRBJ2-3; V gene: TRBV20-1; clone size: once; D gene: -; CDR3 protein: CSANRDAQYF; CDR3 DNA: TGCAGTGCTAACAGGGATGCGCAGTATTTT
J gene: TRBJ2-5; V gene: TRBV29-1; clone size: many; D gene: -; CDR3 protein: CSVGGETQYF; CDR3 DNA: TGCAGCGTCGGCGGAGAGACCCAGTACTTC
J gene: TRBJ2-3; V gene: TRBV14; clone size: few; D gene: TRBD2; CDR3 protein: CASSLAGVADTQYF; CDR3 DNA: TGTGCCAGCAGCCTAGCGGGAGTGGCAGATACGCAGTATTTT